The clone carrying this TCR beta chain was seen only once. The CDR3 is 12 residues long. The V and J ends lost 4 bases and 5 bases respectively, with 8 bases between them. Germline V CDR1 and CDR2: SNHLY, FYNNEI. The entry originates in a study of OX40 agonist ivuxolimab in advanced cancers. Study in general: Six ivuxolimab dose levels, 0.01 to 10 mg/kg, were given intravenously every 2 weeks.

The protocol was immunoSEQ multiplex PCR, while the TCRdb copy is restricted to in-frame clones and leaves out a portion. The table includes about 57,000 clones, 83% detected once. With autoimmune disease history or systemic immunosuppression, patients were excluded. The source is an adult with an advanced solid tumor such as melanoma, head and neck, liver or kidney cancer. This sequence joins TRBV2 and TRBJ1-2; no clear D. Sequenced material: CD4+ or CD8+ T cells sorted from blood, taken in a trial of the OX40 agonist ivuxolimab. The CDR3 DNA is TGTGCCAGCAGTGTTTTAGGTTATGGCTACACCTTC. Translating it yields CASSVLGYGYTF.